This T cell receptor (beta chain) originates from a study of lymphopenia after photon versus proton radiotherapy. This clone was picked up a small number of times. Its antigen is unidentified. The CDR3 is made up of 13 amino acids. Between the trimmed V and J ends, which lost 0 bases and 8 bases, there was a span of 8 bases. Germline V gene data show CDR1 as SGDLS and CDR2 as YYNGEE. Using immunoSEQ multiplex PCR, the repertoire was profiled, and TCRdb retains in-frame clones only, with some absent. The sample consists of 35,000 to 40,000 clones, under 90% of them appearing once. Study outcomes and limitations: Photon-treated patients lost naive T cells and TCR diversity; proton-treated stayed stable. Better survival with proton therapy was suggested as possible, not demonstrated. Post-nadir diversity loss with photons came from oligoclonal expansion, particularly CD8+ Temra cells. Larger post-nadir TCR diversity loss correlated inversely with survival in deceased patients.

This specimen was peripheral blood, taken from a patient treated with photon-based radiotherapy. The V and J genes are TRBV9 and TRBJ1-4, with D unresolved. This TCR derives from a man between 50 and 59 years old with gastric cancer. The CDR3 region has the DNA TGTGCCAGCAGCGTAGTGCCGGGGGAAAAACTGTTTTTT. Residues: CASSVVPGEKLFF.